The next 4 T cell receptor beta chains were all read from a single sample in a study of vaccination effects on CD4 cells after COVID-19. Profiled with immunoSEQ multiplex PCR; TCRdb holds only in-frame clones, not every one. The table records approximately 47,000 clones, about three quarters of them present only once. The antigens these receptors bind are not known. Subsequent to a culture period of 10 days, CD4+ T cells were isolated. Vaccination of participants consisted of two doses of either the BNT162b2 or mRNA-1273 vaccine. The sequences come from CD4+ T cells from PBMCs cultured without peptide, collected after COVID-19 vaccination. The receptors come from a human donor who received a COVID-19 vaccine.

The gene calls are TRBV2 and TRBJ1-2; D not certain. The V and J ends lost 4 bases and 2 bases respectively, with 11 bases between them. CDR1 and CDR2 (germline): SNHLY, FYNNEI. This CDR3 region has 14 residues. The CDR3 DNA follows: TGTGCCAGCAGTGTAGAGGGTTCAAACTATGGCTACACCTTC. Translating it yields CASSVEGSNYGYTF.

V and J are TRBV10-3 and TRBJ1-5; 8 bases fit TRBD1. V lost 10 bases and J lost 1; bases outside the gene matches: 6. The length of the CDR3 is 14 residues. CDR1 and CDR2 (germline): ENHRY, SYGVKD. CDR3 coding DNA: TGTGCCACCAGGGGGGACAGGAGCAATCAGCCCCAGCATTTT. Its protein is CATRGDRSNQPQHF.

The chain carries TRBV20-1 and TRBJ2-7; D call uncertain. Deletions cut 0 bases from V and 6 bases from J, with 6 bases between. This CDR3 is 11 amino acids long. Germline CDR1 reads DFQATT; CDR2 reads SNEGSKA (reference sequence). CDR3 protein: CSARDATEQYF. The CDR3 DNA sequence: TGCAGTGCTAGAGATGCGACCGAGCAGTACTTC.

The J gene is TRBJ2-5, the V gene TRBV10-3, with TRBD2 identical over 9 bases. Germline CDR1 is ENHRY and CDR2 is SYGVKD. With V trimmed by 8 bases and J by 0 bases, 4 bases remained unmatched. The CDR3 runs to 14 residues. CDR3 loop: CAISSGVNQETQYF. CDR3 bases: TGTGCCATCTCTAGCGGGGTTAACCAAGAGACCCAGTACTTC.